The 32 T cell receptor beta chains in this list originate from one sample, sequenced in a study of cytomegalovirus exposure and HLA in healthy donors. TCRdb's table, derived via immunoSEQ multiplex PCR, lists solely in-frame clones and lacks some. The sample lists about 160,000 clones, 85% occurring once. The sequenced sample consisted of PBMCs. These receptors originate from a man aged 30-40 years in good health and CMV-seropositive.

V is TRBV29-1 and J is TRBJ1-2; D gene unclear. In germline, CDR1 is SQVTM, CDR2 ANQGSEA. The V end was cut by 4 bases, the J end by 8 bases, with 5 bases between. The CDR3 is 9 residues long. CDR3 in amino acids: CSVVPGYTF. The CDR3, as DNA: TGCAGCGTTGTTCCGGGCTACACCTTC.

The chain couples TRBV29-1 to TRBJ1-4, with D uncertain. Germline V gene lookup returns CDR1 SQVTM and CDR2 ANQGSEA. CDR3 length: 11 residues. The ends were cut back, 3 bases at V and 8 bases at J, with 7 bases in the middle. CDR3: CSVERREKLFF. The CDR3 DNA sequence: TGCAGCGTTGAGCGGCGGGAAAAACTGTTTTTT.

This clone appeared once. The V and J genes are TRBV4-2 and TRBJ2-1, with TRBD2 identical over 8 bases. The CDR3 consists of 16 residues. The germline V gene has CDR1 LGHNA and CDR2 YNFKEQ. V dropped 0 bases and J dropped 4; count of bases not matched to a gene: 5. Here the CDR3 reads CASSQELVAGYNEQFF. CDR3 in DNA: TGTGCCAGCAGCCAAGAGTTGGTAGCGGGGTACAATGAGCAGTTCTTC.

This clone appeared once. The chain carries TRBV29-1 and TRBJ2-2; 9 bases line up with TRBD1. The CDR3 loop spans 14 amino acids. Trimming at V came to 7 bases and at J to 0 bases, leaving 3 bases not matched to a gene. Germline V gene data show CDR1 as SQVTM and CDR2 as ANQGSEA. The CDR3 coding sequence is TGCAGCGCGGGGGACAGGGCGAACACCGGGGAGCTGTTTTTT. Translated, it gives CSAGDRANTGELFF.

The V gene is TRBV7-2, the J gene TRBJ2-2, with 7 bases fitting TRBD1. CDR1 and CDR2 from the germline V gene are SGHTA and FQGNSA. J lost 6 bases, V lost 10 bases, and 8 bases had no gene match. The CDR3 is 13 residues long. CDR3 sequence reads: CATGQNIAGELFF. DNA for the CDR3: TGTGCCACGGGACAGAACATAGCCGGGGAGCTGTTTTTT.

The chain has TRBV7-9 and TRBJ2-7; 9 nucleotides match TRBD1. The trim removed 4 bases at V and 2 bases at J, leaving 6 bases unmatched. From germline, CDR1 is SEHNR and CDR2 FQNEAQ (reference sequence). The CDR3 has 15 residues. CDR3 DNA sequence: TGTGCCAGCAGCTCTCCGGGACAGGGAACCTACGAGCAGTACTTC. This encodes CASSSPGQGTYEQYF.

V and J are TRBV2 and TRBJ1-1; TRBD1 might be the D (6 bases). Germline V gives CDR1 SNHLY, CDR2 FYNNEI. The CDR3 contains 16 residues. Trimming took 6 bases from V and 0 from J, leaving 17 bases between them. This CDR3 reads CASSLGQLIMNTEAFF. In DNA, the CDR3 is TGTGCCAGCAGCCTCGGACAGCTAATTATGAACACTGAAGCTTTCTTT.

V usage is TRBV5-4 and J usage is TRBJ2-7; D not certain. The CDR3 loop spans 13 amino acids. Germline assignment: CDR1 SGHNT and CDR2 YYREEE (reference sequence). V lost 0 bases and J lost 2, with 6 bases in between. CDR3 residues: CASSLGSPYEQYF. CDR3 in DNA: TGTGCCAGCAGCTTGGGTTCTCCCTACGAGCAGTACTTC.

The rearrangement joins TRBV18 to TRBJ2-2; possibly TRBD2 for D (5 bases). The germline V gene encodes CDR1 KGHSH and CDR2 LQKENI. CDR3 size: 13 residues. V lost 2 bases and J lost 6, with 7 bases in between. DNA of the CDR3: TGTGCCAGCTCACCAGAGGGATCCGGGGAGCTGTTTTTT. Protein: CASSPEGSGELFF.

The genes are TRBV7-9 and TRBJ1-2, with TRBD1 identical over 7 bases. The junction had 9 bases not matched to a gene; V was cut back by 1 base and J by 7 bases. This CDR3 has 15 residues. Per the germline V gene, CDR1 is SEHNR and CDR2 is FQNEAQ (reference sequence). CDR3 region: CASSLEGTASGGYTF. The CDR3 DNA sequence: TGTGCCAGCAGCTTAGAAGGGACAGCTTCGGGTGGCTACACCTTC.

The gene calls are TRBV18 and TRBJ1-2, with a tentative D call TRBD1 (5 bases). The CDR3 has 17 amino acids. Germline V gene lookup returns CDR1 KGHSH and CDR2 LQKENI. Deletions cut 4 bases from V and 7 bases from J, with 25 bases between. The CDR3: CASSLSSRGQGGGGYTF. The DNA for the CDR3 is TGTGCCAGCTCACTCTCTTCCCGAGGGCAGGGAGGCGGTGGCTACACCTTC.

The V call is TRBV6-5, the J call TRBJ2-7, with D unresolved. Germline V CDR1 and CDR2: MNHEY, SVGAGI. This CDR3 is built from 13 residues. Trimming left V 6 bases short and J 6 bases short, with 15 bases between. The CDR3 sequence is CASSVVGPSEQYF. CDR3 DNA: TGTGCCAGCAGCGTGGTGGGCCCCTCCGAGCAGTACTTC.

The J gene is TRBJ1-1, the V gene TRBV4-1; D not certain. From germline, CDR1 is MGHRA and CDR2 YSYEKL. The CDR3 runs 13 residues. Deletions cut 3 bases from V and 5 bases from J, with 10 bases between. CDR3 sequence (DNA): TGCGCCAGCAGCCATGCCCGAGGGACTGAAGCTTTCTTT. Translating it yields CASSHARGTEAFF.

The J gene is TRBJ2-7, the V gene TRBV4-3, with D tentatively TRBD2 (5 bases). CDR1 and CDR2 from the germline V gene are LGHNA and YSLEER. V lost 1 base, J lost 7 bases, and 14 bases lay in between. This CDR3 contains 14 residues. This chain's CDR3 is CASSQGVEGREQYF. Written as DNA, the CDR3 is TGCGCCAGCAGCCAAGGGGTAGAGGGTCGGGAGCAGTACTTC.

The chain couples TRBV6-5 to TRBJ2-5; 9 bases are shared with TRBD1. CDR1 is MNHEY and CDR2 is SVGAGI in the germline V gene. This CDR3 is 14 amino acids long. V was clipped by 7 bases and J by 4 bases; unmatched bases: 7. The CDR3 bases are TGTGCCAGCACCTCCGGGACAGGGTTAGAGACCCAGTACTTC. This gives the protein CASTSGTGLETQYF.

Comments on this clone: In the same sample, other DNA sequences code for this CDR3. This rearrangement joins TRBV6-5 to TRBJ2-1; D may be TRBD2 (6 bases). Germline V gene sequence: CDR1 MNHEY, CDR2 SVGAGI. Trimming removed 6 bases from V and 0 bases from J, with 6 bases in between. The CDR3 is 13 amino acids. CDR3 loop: CASSGSSYNEQFF. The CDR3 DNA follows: TGTGCCAGCAGCGGGAGCTCCTACAATGAGCAGTTCTTC.

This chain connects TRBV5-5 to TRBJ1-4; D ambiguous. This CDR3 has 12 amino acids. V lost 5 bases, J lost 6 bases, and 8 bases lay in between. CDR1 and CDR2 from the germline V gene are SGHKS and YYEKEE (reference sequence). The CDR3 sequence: CASSRSDEKLFF. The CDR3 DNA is TGTGCCAGCAGTCGGTCGGATGAAAAACTGTTTTTT. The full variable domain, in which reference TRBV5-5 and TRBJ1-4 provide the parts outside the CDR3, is DAGVTQSPTHLIKTRGQQVTLRCSPISGHKSVSWYQQVLGQGPQFIFQYYEKEERGRGNFPDRFSARQFPNYSSELNVNALLLGDSALYLCASSRSDEKLFFGSGTQLSVL.

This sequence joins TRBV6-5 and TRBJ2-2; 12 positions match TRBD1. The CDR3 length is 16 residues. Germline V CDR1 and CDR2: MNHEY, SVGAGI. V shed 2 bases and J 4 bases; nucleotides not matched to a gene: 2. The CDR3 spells CASSYRDRGPTGELFF. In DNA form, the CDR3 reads TGTGCCAGCAGTTACCGGGACAGGGGGCCCACCGGGGAGCTGTTTTTT.

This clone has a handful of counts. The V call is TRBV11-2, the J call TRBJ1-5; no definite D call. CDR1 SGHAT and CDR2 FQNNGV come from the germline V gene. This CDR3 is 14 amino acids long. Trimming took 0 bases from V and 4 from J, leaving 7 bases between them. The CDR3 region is CASSLDRGNQPQHF. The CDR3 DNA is TGTGCCAGCAGCTTAGATCGAGGGAATCAGCCCCAGCATTTT.

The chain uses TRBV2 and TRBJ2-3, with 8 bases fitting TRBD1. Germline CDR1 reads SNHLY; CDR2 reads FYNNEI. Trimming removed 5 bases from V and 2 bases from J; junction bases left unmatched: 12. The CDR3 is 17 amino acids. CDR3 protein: CASSRSMRTGYTDTQYF. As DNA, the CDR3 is TGTGCCAGCAGTAGGTCAATGAGGACAGGGTACACAGATACGCAGTATTTT.

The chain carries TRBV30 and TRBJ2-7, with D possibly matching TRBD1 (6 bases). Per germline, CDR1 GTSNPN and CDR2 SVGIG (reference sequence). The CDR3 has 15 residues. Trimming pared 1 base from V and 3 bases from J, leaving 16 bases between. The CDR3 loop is CAWSGKDSRDYEQYF. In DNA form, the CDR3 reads TGTGCCTGGAGTGGAAAGGACAGCCGCGACTACGAGCAGTACTTC.

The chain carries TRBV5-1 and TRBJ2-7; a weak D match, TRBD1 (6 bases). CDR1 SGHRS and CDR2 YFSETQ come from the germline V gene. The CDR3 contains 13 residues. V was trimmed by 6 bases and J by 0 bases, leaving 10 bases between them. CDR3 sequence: CASTRTDSYEQYF. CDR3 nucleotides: TGCGCCAGCACGCGGACAGACTCCTACGAGCAGTACTTC.

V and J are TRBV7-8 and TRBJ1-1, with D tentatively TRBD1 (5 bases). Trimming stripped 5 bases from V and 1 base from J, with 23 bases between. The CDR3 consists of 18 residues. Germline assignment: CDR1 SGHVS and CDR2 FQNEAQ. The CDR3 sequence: CASSTRDLKFGGNTEAFF. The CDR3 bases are TGTGCCAGCAGCACCAGGGACTTGAAGTTCGGCGGGAACACTGAAGCTTTCTTT.

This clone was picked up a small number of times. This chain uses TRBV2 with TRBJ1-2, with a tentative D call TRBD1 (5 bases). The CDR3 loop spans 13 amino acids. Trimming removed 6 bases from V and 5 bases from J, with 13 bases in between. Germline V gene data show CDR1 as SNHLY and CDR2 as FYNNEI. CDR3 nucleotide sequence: TGTGCCAGCAGGGAGACAGTACTATATGGCTACACCTTC. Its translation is CASRETVLYGYTF.

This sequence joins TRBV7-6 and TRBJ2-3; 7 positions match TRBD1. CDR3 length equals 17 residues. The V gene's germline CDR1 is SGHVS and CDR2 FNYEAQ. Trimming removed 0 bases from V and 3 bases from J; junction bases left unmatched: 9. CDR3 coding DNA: TGTGCCAGCAGCTTAGCAAGGCAGGGGGTGAGAACAGATACGCAGTATTTT. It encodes CASSLARQGVRTDTQYF.

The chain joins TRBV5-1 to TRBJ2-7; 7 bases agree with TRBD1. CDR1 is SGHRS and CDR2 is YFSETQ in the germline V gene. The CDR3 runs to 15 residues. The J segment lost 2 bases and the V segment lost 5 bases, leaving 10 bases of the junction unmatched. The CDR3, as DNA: TGCGCCAGCAGTACCGGAACCGGGACAGCCTACGAGCAGTACTTC. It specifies CASSTGTGTAYEQYF.

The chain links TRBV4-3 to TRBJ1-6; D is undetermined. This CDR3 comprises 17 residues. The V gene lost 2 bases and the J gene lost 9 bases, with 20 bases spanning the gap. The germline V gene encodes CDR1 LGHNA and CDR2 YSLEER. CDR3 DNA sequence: TGCGCCAGCAGCCAATCGACCGGGATCCAACAGACTTCACCCCTCCACTTT. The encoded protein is CASSQSTGIQQTSPLHF.

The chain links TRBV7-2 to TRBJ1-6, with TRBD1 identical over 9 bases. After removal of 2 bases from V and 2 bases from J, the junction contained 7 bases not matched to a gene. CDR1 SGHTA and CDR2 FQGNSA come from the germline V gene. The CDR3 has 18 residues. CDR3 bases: TGTGCCAGCAGCTTAATCGGGACAGGGCTCACCTATAATTCACCCCTCCACTTT. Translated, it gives CASSLIGTGLTYNSPLHF.

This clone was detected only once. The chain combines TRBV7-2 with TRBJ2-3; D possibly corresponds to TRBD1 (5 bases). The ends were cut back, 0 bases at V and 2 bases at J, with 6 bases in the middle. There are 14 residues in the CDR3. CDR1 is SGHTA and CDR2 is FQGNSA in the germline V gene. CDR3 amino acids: CASSLAGPTDTQYF. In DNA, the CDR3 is TGTGCCAGCAGCTTAGCGGGGCCCACAGATACGCAGTATTTT.

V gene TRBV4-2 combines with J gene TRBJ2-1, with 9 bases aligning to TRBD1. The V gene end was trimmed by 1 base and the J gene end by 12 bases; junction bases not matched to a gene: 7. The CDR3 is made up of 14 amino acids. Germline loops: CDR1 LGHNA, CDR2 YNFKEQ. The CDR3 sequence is CASSQATGGLGQFF. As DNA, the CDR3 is TGTGCCAGCAGCCAAGCCACAGGGGGCTTAGGGCAGTTCTTC.

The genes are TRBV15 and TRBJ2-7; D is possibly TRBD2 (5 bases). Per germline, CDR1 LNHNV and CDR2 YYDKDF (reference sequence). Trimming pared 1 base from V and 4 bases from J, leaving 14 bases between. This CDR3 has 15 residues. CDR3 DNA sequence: TGTGCCACCAGCAGAGTCGCGGACGGAGGATACGAGCAGTACTTC. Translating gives CATSRVADGGYEQYF.

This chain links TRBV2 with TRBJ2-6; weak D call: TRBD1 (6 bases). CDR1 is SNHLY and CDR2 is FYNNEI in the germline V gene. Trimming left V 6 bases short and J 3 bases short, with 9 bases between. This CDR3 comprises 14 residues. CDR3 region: CASSYRDGANVLTF. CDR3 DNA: TGTGCCAGCAGCTACAGGGATGGGGCCAACGTCCTGACTTTC.